The 6 T cell receptor beta chains presented below share a single source sample, sequenced in a study of blood T cells in healthy people across ages (dated by TCRdb to between 2014 and 2016). The library was built by means of 5' RACE. Sequencing instrument: Illumina HiSeq 2500. A second PCR of roughly 6 to 11 cycles was run with a J-beta primer mix and a sample-barcoded 5' primer. TCRdb ran its own pipeline on the public reads, namely fastp trimming at Q25 and MiXCR clone calling, and kept in-frame beta chains. Each CDR3 protein gets just one entry, which takes the most common genes and DNA from the rows behind it. The sample table records roughly 680,000 distinct CDR3 sequences; 52% of these occur just once. The biggest ten clones account for roughly 13% of the sample. The sequencing input was blood. The origin of the receptors is an elderly woman in good health.

J is TRBJ2-1 and V is TRBV11-2; 13 bases line up with TRBD2. The germline V gene has CDR1 SGHAT and CDR2 FQNNGV. V gave up 0 bases and J gave up 6 bases; unmatched junction bases: 2. This CDR3 contains 16 residues. CDR3 nucleotides: TGTGCCAGCAGCTTAGAACTAGCGGGAGGGATCAATGAGCAGTTCTTC. Translated, it gives CASSLELAGGINEQFF.

J is TRBJ2-1 and V is TRBV2; 13 bases map to TRBD2. CDR3 size: 16 residues. The V gene end was trimmed by 6 bases and the J gene end by 4 bases; junction bases not matched to a gene: 6. Looked up from germline, CDR1 is SNHLY and CDR2 is FYNNEI. CDR3 protein: CASRKTGLAGYNEQFF. DNA for the CDR3: TGTGCCAGCAGGAAGACGGGACTAGCGGGGTACAATGAGCAGTTCTTC.

This clonotype came up many times. The chain couples TRBV9 to TRBJ1-1, with 11 bases aligning to TRBD1. Unmatched junction bases numbered 14, after V lost 5 bases and J lost 11 bases. There are 15 residues in the CDR3. CDR1 is SGDLS, CDR2 YYNGEE, per germline. CDR3 nucleotides: TGTGCCAGCAGTCTTAACCCTGGGACAGGGGGACGGGCTTTCTTT. Its protein is CASSLNPGTGGRAFF.

This chain joins TRBV20-1 and TRBJ1-2; D is unclear. The CDR3 consists of 15 residues. CDR1 DFQATT and CDR2 SNEGSKA come from the germline V gene (reference sequence). With 5 bases removed from V and 2 bases from J, the gap between germline ends came to 18 bases. The CDR3 here is CSASFSTDSNYGYTF. The CDR3 DNA follows: TGCAGTGCTTCCTTCTCCACGGATTCCAACTATGGCTACACCTTC.

This clonotype was seen many times. This chain uses TRBV7-3 with TRBJ2-1; the D gene is possibly TRBD1 (5 bases). Germline V gene data show CDR1 as SGHTA and CDR2 as FQGTGA. The CDR3 extends over 14 amino acids. V lost 3 bases and J lost 8, with 14 bases in between. CDR3 loop: CASSLDPRGDEQFF. CDR3 DNA sequence: TGTGCCAGCAGCTTGGACCCTAGGGGCGATGAGCAGTTCTTC. Full variable domain (missing parts from reference TRBV7-3 and TRBJ2-1): GAGVSQTPSNKVTEKGKYVELRCDPISGHTALYWYRQSLGQGPEFLIYFQGTGAADDSGLPNDRFFAVRPEGSVSTLKIQRTERGDSAVYLCASSLDPRGDEQFFGPGTRLTVL.

In its sample, this clonotype was seen many times. The V call is TRBV7-9, the J call TRBJ2-1; D gene uncertain. In germline, CDR1 is SEHNR, CDR2 FQNEAQ (reference sequence). The length of the CDR3 is 11 residues. Trimming stripped 6 bases from V and 8 bases from J, with 8 bases between. CDR3 bases: TGTGCCAGCAGTCGGTCTGATGAGCAGTTCTTC. This codes for CASSRSDEQFF.